Below, 5 T cell receptor beta chains from the same sample are listed, as sequenced in a study of beta chain features in type 1 diabetes. Isolated RNA was reverse transcribed in full, so expressed TCRB transcripts were sequenced. This table comes from immunoSEQ multiplex PCR, and its TCRdb copy is limited to in-frame clones, with some not included. The repertoire holds some 150,000 clones, with 6.9% as singletons. Sequencing was performed on central memory CD4+ T cells from blood. The receptors shown here come from a woman in her 30s in good health.

The V gene is TRBV30, the J gene TRBJ2-7; possibly TRBD1 for D (5 bases). This CDR3 is 16 amino acids long. V gave up 3 bases and J gave up 0 bases, with 18 bases separating them. Germline V CDR1 and CDR2: GTSNPN, SVGIG (reference sequence). The CDR3 is CAWRTPLSDTSYEQYF. The CDR3 coding sequence is TGTGCCTGGAGGACCCCCCTATCGGACACCTCCTACGAGCAGTACTTC. The entire variable domain, with the rest obtained from reference TRBV30 and TRBJ2-7, is as follows: SQTIHQWPATLVQPVGSPLSLECTVEGTSNPNLYWYRQAAGRGLQLLFYSVGIGQISSEVPQNLSASRPQDRQFILSSKKLLLSDSGFYLCAWRTPLSDTSYEQYFGPGTRLTVT.

Ten or more counts support this clone. The chain is built from TRBV29-1 and TRBJ1-1; maybe TRBD1 (5 bases). Germline values: CDR1 SQVTM, CDR2 ANQGSEA. V was shortened by 5 bases and J by 6 bases, with 13 bases between the two germline ends. This CDR3 region has 12 residues. CDR3 amino acids: CSVSQLGAEAFF. CDR3 bases: TGCAGCGTTTCTCAATTAGGGGCTGAAGCTTTCTTT.

This clone was observed many times. This sequence joins TRBV4-3 and TRBJ2-4; D perhaps matches TRBD1 (6 bases). Germline CDR1 is LGHNA and CDR2 is YSLEER. Trimming pared 4 bases from V and 1 base from J, leaving 11 bases between. The CDR3 consists of 15 residues. The CDR3 DNA is TGCGCCAGCAGCCTTTGGGGGCAGGCCAAAAACATTCAGTACTTC. It specifies CASSLWGQAKNIQYF.

This clone has a handful of counts. This chain connects TRBV7-9 to TRBJ1-2, with no clear D. With 0 bases removed from V and 4 bases from J, the gap between germline ends came to 6 bases. CDR1 is SEHNR and CDR2 is FQNEAQ in the germline V gene (reference sequence). The CDR3 runs 13 residues. In DNA form, the CDR3 reads TGTGCCAGCAGCTTAGCGGGCAGCTATGGCTACACCTTC. Translating it yields CASSLAGSYGYTF. The whole variable domain, remainder taken from reference TRBV7-9 and TRBJ1-2, is DTGVSQNPRHKITKRGQNVTFRCDPISEHNRLYWYRQTLGQGPEFLTYFQNEAQLEKSRLLSDRFSAERPKGSFSTLEIQRTEQGDSAMYLCASSLAGSYGYTFGSGTRLTVV.

The chain is built from TRBV30 and TRBJ2-7, with TRBD2 identical over 9 bases. Trimming removed 4 bases from V and 4 bases from J; junction bases left unmatched: 8. The CDR3 runs to 14 residues. CDR1 is GTSNPN and CDR2 is SVGIG in the germline V gene (reference sequence). CDR3 sequence: CAWTGRGREYEQYF. CDR3 DNA sequence: TGTGCCTGGACTGGACGCGGGAGGGAGTACGAGCAGTACTTC.